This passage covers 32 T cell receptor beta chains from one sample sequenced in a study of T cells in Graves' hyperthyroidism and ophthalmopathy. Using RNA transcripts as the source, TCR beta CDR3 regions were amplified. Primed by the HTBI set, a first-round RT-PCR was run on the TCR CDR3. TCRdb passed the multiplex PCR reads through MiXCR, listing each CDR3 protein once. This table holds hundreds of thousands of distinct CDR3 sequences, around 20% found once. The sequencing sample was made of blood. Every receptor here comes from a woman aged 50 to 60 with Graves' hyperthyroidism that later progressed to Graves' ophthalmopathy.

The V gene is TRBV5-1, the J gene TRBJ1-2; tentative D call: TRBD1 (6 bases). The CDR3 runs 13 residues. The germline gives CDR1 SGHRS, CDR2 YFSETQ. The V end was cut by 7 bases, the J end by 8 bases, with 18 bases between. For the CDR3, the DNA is TGCGCCAGCCGCGACTTGGGGGCGAGGGGCTACACCTTC. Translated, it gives CASRDLGARGYTF.

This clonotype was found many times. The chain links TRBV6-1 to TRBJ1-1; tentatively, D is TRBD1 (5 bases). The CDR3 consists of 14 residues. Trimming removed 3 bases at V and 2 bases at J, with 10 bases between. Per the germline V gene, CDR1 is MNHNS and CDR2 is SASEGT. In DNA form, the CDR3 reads TGTGCCAGCAGTGATCGGGGCTCTAACACTGAAGCTTTCTTT. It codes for CASSDRGSNTEAFF.

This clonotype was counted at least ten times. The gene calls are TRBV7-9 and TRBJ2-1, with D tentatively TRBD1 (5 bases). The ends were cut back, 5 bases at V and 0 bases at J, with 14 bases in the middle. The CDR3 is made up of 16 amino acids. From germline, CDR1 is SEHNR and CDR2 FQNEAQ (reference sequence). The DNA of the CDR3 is TGTGCCAGCAGCCCTAAGACAGATAGCTCCTACAATGAGCAGTTCTTC. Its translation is CASSPKTDSSYNEQFF.

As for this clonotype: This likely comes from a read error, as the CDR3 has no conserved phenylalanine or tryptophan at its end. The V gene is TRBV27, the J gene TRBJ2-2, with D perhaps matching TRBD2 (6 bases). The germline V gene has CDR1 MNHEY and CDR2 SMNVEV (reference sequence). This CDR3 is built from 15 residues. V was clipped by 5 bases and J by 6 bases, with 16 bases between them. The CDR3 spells CASSRGSVYSGELFL. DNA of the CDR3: TGTGCCAGCAGTCGGGGGTCCGTCTATTCCGGGGAGCTGTTTCTT.

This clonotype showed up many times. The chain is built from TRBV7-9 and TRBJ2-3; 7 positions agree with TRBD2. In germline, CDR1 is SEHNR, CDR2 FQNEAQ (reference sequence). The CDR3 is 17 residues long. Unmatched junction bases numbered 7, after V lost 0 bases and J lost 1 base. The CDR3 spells CASSLALGGTGTDTQYF. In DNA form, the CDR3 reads TGTGCCAGCAGCTTAGCGCTCGGGGGGACCGGCACAGATACGCAGTATTTT. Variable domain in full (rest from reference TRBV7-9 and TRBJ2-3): DTGVSQNPRHKITKRGQNVTFRCDPISEHNRLYWYRQTLGQGPEFLTYFQNEAQLEKSRLLSDRFSAERPKGSFSTLEIQRTEQGDSAMYLCASSLALGGTGTDTQYFGPGTRLTVL.

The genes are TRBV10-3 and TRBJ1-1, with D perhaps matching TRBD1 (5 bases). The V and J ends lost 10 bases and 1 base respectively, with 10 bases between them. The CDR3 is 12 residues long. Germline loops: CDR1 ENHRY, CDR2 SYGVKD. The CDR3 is CATATENTEAFF. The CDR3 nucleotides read TGTGCCACGGCGACAGAGAACACTGAAGCTTTCTTT.

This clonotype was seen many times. CDR3 bases: TGCGCCAGCAGTTGGGACAGGGGACTCGAGCAGTACTTC. Translated, it gives CASSWDRGLEQYF. The chain joins TRBV10-2 to TRBJ2-7; 10 nucleotides match TRBD1. V dropped 5 bases and J dropped 6; count of bases not matched to a gene: 4. The CDR3 is 13 amino acids. Per germline, CDR1 WSHSY and CDR2 SAAADI.

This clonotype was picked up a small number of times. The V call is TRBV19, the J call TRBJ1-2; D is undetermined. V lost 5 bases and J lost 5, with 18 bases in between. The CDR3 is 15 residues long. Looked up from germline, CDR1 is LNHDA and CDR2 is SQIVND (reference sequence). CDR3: CASSPTRTSMYGYTF. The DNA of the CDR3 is TGTGCCAGTAGTCCCACCCGGACCAGCATGTATGGCTACACCTTC.

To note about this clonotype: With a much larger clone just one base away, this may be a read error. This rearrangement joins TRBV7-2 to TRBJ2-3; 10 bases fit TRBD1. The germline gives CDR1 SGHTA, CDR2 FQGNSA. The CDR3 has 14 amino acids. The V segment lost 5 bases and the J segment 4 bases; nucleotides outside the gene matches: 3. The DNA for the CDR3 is TGTGCCAGCAGCCTGGACAGGGGGGCAGATACGCAGTATTTT. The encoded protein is CASSLDRGADTQYF.

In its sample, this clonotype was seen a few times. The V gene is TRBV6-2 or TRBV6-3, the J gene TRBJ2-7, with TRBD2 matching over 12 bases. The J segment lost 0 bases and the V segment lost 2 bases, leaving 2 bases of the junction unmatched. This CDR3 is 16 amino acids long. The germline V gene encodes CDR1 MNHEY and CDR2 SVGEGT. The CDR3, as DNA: TGTGCCAGCAGTTACGGGGGACTAGCGGGCTCCTACGAGCAGTACTTC. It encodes CASSYGGLAGSYEQYF.

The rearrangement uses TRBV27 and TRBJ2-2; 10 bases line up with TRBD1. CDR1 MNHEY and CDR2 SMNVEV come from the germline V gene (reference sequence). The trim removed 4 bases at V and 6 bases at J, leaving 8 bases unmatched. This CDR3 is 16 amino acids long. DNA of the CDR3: TGTGCCAGCAGTTCTTGGGGGACAGGGGAATCCGGGGAGCTGTTTTTT. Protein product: CASSSWGTGESGELFF.

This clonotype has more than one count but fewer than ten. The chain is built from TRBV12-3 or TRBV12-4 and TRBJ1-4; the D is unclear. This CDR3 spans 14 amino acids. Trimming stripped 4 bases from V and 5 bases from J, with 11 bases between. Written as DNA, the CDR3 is TGTGCCAGCAGTTCCGAGCGGCGGAATGAAAAACTGTTTTTT. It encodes CASSSERRNEKLFF.

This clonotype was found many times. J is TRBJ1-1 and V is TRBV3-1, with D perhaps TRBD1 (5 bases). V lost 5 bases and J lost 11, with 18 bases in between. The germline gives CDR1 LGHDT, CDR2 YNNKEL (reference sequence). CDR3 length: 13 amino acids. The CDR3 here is CASSTGGEGFAFF. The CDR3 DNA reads TGTGCCAGCAGCACGGGGGGAGAAGGCTTCGCTTTCTTT. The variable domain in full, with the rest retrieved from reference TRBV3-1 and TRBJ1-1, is DTAVSQTPKYLVTQMGNDKSIKCEQNLGHDTMYWYKQDSKKFLKIMFSYNNKELIINETVPNRFSPKSPDKAHLNLHINSLELGDSAVYFCASSTGGEGFAFFGQGTRLTVV.

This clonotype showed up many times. The CDR3 here is CASSSVGGENTIYF. CDR3 nucleotide sequence: TGCGCCAGCAGCTCCGTCGGGGGTGAAAACACCATATATTTT. The chain couples TRBV5-1 to TRBJ1-3; tentative D call: TRBD1 (5 bases). Trimming cost V 3 bases and J 6 bases, with 13 bases left between them. The CDR3 consists of 14 residues. Germline CDR1 SGHRS, CDR2 YFSETQ.

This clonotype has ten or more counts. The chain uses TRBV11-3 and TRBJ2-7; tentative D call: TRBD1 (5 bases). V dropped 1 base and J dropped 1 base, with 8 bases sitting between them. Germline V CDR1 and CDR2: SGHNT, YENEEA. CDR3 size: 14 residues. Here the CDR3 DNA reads TGTGCCAGCAGCTTAGGGGGCACGTCCTACGAGCAGTACTTC. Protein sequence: CASSLGGTSYEQYF.

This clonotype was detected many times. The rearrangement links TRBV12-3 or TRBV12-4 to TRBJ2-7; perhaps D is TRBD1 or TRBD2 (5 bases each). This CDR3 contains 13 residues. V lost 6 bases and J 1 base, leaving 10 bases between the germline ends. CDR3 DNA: TGTGCCAGCAGCCGGGGCAGATCCTACGAGCAGTACTTC. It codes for CASSRGRSYEQYF.

The CDR3 is CASSQPSGGAYEQYF. The CDR3 bases are TGTGCCAGCAGTCAACCGAGCGGGGGGGCCTACGAGCAGTACTTC. This sequence joins TRBV6-1 and TRBJ2-7, with 10 bases identical to TRBD2. The CDR3 spans 15 residues. V trimming: 5 bases; J trimming: 2 bases; junction bases outside the gene matches: 6. Germline assignment: CDR1 MNHNS and CDR2 SASEGT.

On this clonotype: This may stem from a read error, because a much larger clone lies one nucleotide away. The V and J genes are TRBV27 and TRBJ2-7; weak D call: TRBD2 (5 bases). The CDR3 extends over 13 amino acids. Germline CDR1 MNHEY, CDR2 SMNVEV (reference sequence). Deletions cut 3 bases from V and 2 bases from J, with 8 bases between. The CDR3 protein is CASSFYGTYEQYF. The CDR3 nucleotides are TGTGCCAGCAGTTTTTACGGGACCTACGAGCAGTACTTC.

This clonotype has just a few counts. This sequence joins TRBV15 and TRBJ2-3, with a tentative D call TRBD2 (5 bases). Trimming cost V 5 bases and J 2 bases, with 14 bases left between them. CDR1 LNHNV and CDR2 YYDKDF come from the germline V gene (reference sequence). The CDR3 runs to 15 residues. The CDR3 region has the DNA TGTGCCACCAGCGGCGACCTCCGGGACACAGATACGCAGTATTTT. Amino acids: CATSGDLRDTDTQYF.

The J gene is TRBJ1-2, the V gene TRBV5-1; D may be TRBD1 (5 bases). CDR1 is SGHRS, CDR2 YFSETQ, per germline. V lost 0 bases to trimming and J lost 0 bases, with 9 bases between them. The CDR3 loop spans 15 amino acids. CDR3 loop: CASSLGDATNYGYTF. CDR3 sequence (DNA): TGCGCCAGCAGCTTGGGGGACGCTACTAACTATGGCTACACCTTC.

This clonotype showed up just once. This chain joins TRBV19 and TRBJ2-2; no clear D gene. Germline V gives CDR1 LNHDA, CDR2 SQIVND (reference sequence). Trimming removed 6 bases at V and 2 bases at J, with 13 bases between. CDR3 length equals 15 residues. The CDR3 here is CASSPNPDNTGELFF. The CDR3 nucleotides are TGTGCCAGTAGCCCCAACCCGGATAACACCGGGGAGCTGTTTTTT.

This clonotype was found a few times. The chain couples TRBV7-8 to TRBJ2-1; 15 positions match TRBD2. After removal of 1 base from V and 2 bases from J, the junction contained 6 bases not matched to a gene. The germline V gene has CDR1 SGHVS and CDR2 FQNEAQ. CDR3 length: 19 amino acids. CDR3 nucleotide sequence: TGTGCCAGCAGCTTAGTGGGGACTAGCGGGGGGCGAGCCTACAATGAGCAGTTCTTC. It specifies CASSLVGTSGGRAYNEQFF.

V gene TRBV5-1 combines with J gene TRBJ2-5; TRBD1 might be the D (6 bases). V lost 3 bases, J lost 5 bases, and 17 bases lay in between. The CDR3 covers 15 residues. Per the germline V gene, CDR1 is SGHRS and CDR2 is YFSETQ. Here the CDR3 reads CASSSRDTWVETQYF. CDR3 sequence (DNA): TGCGCCAGCAGCTCCCGGGACACTTGGGTCGAGACCCAGTACTTC. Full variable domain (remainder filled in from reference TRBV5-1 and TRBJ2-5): KAGVTQTPRYLIKTRGQQVTLSCSPISGHRSVSWYQQTPGQGLQFLFEYFSETQRNKGNFPGRFSGRQFSNSRSEMNVSTLELGDSALYLCASSSRDTWVETQYFGPGTRLLVL.

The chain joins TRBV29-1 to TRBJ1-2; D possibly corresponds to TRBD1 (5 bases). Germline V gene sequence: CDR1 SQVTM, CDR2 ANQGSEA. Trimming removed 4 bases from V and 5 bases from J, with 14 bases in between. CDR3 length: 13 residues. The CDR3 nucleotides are TGCAGCGTTGGTGGGGGGGAAAGGTATGGCTACACCTTC. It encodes CSVGGGERYGYTF. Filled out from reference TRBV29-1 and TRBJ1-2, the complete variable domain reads SAVISQKPSRDICQRGTSLTIQCQVDSQVTMMFWYRQQPGQSLTLIATANQGSEATYESGFVIDKFPISRPNLTFSTLTVSNMSPEDSSIYLCSVGGGERYGYTFGSGTRLTVV.

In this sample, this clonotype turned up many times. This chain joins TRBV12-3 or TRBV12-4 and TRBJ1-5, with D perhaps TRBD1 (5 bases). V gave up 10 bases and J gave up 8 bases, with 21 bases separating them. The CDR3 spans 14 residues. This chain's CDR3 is CATNVGGGKEPQHF. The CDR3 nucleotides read TGTGCCACCAACGTGGGGGGGGGAAAGGAGCCCCAGCATTTT.

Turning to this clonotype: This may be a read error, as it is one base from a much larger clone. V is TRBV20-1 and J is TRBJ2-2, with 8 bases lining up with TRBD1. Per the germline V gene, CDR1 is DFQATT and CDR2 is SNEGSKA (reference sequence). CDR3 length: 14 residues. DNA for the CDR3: TGCAGTGCTAGGGGACAGGCGAACACCGGGGAGCCGTTTTTT. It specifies CSARGQANTGEPFF.

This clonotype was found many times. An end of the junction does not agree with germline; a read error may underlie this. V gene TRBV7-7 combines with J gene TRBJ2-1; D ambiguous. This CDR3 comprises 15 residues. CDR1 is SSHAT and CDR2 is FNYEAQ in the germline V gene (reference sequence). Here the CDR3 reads CASSKTPSAPNEQFF. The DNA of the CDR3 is TGTGCTAGCAGTAAGACTCCCTCCGCCCCCAATGAGCAGTTCTTC. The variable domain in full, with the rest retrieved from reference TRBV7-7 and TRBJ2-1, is GAGVSQSPRYKVTKRGQDVTLRCDPISSHATLYWYQQALGQGPEFLTYFNYEAQPDKSGLPSDRFSAERPEGSISTLTIQRTEQRDSAMYRCASSKTPSAPNEQFFGPGTRLTVL.

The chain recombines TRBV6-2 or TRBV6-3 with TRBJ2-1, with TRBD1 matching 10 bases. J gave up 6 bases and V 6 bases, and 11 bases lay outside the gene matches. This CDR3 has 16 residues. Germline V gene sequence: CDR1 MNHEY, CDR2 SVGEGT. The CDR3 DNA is TGTGCCAGCAGCCAAACCGGGACAGGGGCAATCAATGAGCAGTTCTTC. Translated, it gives CASSQTGTGAINEQFF.

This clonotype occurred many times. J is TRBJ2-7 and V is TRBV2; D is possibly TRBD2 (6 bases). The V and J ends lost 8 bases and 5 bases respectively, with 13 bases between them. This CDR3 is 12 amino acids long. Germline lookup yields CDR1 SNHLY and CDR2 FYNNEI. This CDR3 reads CASHLPGDEQYF. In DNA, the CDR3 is TGTGCCAGCCACCTCCCGGGGGACGAGCAGTACTTC.

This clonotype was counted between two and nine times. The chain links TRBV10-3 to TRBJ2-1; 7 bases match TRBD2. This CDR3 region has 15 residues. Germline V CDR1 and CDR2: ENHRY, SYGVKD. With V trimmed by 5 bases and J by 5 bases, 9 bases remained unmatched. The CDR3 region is CAISISGLTNNEQFF. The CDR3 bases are TGTGCCATCAGTATCTCGGGACTAACCAACAATGAGCAGTTCTTC.

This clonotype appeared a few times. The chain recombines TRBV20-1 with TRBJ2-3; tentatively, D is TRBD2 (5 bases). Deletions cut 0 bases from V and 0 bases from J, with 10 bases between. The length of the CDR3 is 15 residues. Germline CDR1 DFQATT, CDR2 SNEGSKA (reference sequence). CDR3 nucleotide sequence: TGCAGTGCTAGAGACGCCAGGACTAGCACAGATACGCAGTATTTT. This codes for CSARDARTSTDTQYF.

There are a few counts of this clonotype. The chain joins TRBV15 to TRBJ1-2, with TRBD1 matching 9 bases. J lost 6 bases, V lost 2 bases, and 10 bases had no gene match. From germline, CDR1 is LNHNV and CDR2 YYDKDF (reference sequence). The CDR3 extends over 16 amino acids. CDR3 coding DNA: TGTGCCACCAGCAGATATGGCACAGGGGGCGCAGATGGCTACACCTTC. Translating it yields CATSRYGTGGADGYTF.